The source of this T cell receptor beta chain is a study of shared clonotypes between healthy human individuals. For the study at large: Three CD4 naive, three CD4 memory, two CD8 naive and one CD8 memory plate were used per donor.

The CDR3 consists of 13 residues. V lost 5 bases and J lost 6, with 10 bases in between. Germline V gives CDR1 MNHEY, CDR2 SMNVEV (reference sequence). CD45RO-negative cells were positively selected for CCR7, leaving out terminally differentiated effector memory CD45RA+ cells. The table came from immunoSEQ multiplex PCR; TCRdb's copy has only in-frame clones and leaves some out. The data hold around 1.9 million clones, with more than 85% observed a single time. The TCR was taken from a man younger than 35 in good health. Some clones in this sample may be carry-over from other donors' samples. The sample comprised naive CD8+ T cells from PBMCs. V and J are TRBV27 and TRBJ2-2; no reliable D call. The CDR3 DNA sequence: TGTGCCAGCAGTCTCAGGCGGTCCGGGGAGCTGTTTTTT. Translated, it gives CASSLRRSGELFF.